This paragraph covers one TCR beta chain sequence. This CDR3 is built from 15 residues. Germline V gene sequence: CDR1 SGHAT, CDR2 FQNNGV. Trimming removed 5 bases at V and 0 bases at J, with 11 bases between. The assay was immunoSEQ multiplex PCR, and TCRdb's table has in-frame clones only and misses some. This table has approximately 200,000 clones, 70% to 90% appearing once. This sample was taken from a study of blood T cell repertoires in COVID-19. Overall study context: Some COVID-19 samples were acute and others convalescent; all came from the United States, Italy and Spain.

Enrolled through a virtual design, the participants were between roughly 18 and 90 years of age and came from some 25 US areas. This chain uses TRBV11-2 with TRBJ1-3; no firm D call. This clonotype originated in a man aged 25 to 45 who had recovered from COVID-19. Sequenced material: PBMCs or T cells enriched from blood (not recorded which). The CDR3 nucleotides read TGTGCCAGCAGCCTTGCGGCTCGCTCTGGAAACACCATATATTTT. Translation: CASSLAARSGNTIYF.